Reported below is one T cell receptor beta chain. This CDR3 contains 16 residues. J gave up 2 bases and V 4 bases, and 9 bases lay outside the gene matches. Germline CDR1 SGHTS, CDR2 YDEGEE. These data are taken from a study of shared clonotypes between healthy human individuals. Across the whole study: Each donor's CD8 memory used one plate, CD8 naive two, each CD4 subset three.

The split of CD4+ cells yielded CD45RA+ naive and CD45RA-negative memory subsets. Deep-level running was used for the assay. Replicate PCRs run on sorted subsets employed roughly 190 ng DNA, around 27,000 T cell genomes. Repertoires were generated with immunoSEQ multiplex PCR, while TCRdb's copy carries only in-frame clones and drops some. The sample consists of a few million clones, around 95% of them appearing once. What was sequenced was naive CD4+ T cells sorted from blood. Subset reported: CD45RA+ positively selected. The TCR originated in a man younger than 30 in good health. The chain is built from TRBV5-8 and TRBJ2-4; TRBD1 matches at 7 bases. CDR3 residues: CASSKGTEEPKNIQYF. For the CDR3, the DNA is TGTGCCAGCAGCAAAGGGACAGAAGAACCCAAAAACATTCAGTACTTC.